These T cell receptor beta chains were read from a single sample in a study of T cells in Graves' hyperthyroidism and ophthalmopathy. TCRdb re-called the multiplex PCR reads with MiXCR, one entry per CDR3 protein. The table has approximately 610,000 distinct CDR3 sequences, roughly 15% seen once. Sequenced sample: blood. The source of these receptors is a middle-aged woman with Graves' ophthalmopathy. Both conserved end residues are part of each CDR3. A D gene is named only where the DNA matches it firmly. Clone size is stated in some rows and not others, as once, few, many or a class when expanded.

J gene,D gene,clone size,V gene,CDR3 length,CDR3 DNA,CDR3 protein
TRBJ1-2,.,many,TRBV19,15,TGTGCCAGTAGTATAGGATGGACCTCGGGGTATGGCTACACCTTC,CASSIGWTSGYGYTF
TRBJ2-2,TRBD2,.,TRBV6-2/TRBV6-3,20,TGTGCCAGCAGTTACTCCCCCGGACTAGCGGGAGGGCGATCAACCGGGGAGCTGTTTTTT,CASSYSPGLAGGRSTGELFF
TRBJ1-5,.,many,TRBV13,14,TGTGCCAGCAGCTTAGGGCGCGGTGGGGTGTCCCAGCATTTT,CASSLGRGGVSQHF
TRBJ2-7,.,many,TRBV7-9,15,TGTGCCAGCAGCTTATCGTATGGCTCGGGCTACGAGCAGTACTTC,CASSLSYGSGYEQYF
TRBJ2-5,TRBD2,many,TRBV28,16,TGTGCCAGCACCCCTTTAGCGGGAGTGTTCCAAGAGACCCAGTACTTC,CASTPLAGVFQETQYF
TRBJ1-1,TRBD1,many,TRBV20-1,13,TGCAGTGCCTCACAGGGGCGGAACACTGAAGCTTTCTTT,CSASQGRNTEAFF
TRBJ2-7,TRBD1,many,TRBV25-1,12,TGTGCCAGCAGTGATACAGGGGACGAGCAGTACTTC,CASSDTGDEQYF
TRBJ1-1,.,many,TRBV12-5,14,TGTGCTAGTGGCCTCCTACAGGGGAACACTGAAGCTTTCTTT,CASGLLQGNTEAFF
TRBJ2-5,TRBD2,many,TRBV29-1,15,TGCAGCGTTGGAGGGACTAGCGGGAGGGTAAAGACCCAGTACTTC,CSVGGTSGRVKTQYF
TRBJ2-7,TRBD2,many,TRBV28,16,TGTGCCAGCAGTTCCCCGGGACTAGCGGCCTCCTACGAGCAGTACTTC,CASSSPGLAASYEQYF
TRBJ2-7,TRBD1,many,TRBV12-3/TRBV12-4,18,TGTGCCAGCAGACCCGATCCCGGACAGGGGGCTTTAGTCTACGAGCAGTACTTC,CASRPDPGQGALVYEQYF
TRBJ1-2,.,many,TRBV4-3,16,TGCGCCAGCAGCCAGCAGACAGGAGTCGTAAACTATGGCTACACCTTC,CASSQQTGVVNYGYTF
TRBJ1-5,.,.,TRBV7-8,18,TGTGCCAGCAGCTTAGGCGAGTTCAGCCTATATAGCAATCAGCCCCAGCATTTT,CASSLGEFSLYSNQPQHF
TRBJ2-5,TRBD1,few,TRBV30,13,TGTGCCTGGAGACGACAGGGCCAAGAGACCCAGTACTTC,CAWRRQGQETQYF
TRBJ1-1,.,many,TRBV7-2,13,TGTGCCAGCAGCTTAAGGACAGTAAACAAAGCTTTCTTT,CASSLRTVNKAFF
TRBJ2-4,TRBD1,few,TRBV28,14,TGTGCCAGCAGTTTTGGACAGGGGGGGAACATTCAGTACTTC,CASSFGQGGNIQYF
TRBJ2-6,.,few,TRBV30,14,TGTGCCGGCACTGTGGGGTCTGGGGCCAACGTCCTGACTTTC,CAGTVGSGANVLTF
TRBJ2-7,.,many,TRBV28,13,TGTGCCAGCAGTTGGGGTCTACTCTACGAGCAGTACTTC,CASSWGLLYEQYF
TRBJ2-2,.,many,TRBV12-3/TRBV12-4,14,TGTGCCAGCAGGGCGGACACGAACACCGGGGAGCTGTTTTTT,CASRADTNTGELFF
TRBJ2-7,TRBD1,few,TRBV12-3/TRBV12-4,15,TGTGCCAGCAGTTCCTACTCCCGGGACAGCTACGAGCAGTACTTC,CASSSYSRDSYEQYF
TRBJ2-5,TRBD2,many,TRBV6-5,18,TGTGCCAGCAGTTACCGATTCGGACTAGCGGAAACCTTGGGGACCCAGTACTTC,CASSYRFGLAETLGTQYF
TRBJ1-2,.,few,TRBV29-1,13,TGCAGCGTGGGACGAAGGGGAGACTATGGCTACACCTTC,CSVGRRGDYGYTF
TRBJ2-1,TRBD2,many,TRBV6-2/TRBV6-3,13,TGTGCCAGCAGTGACCATAGCGGGAGGACCCAGTTCTTC,CASSDHSGRTQFF
TRBJ1-5,TRBD1,many,TRBV27,15,TGTGCCAGCAGTGCGGCAGGGGGCAGCAATCAGCCCCAGCATTTT,CASSAAGGSNQPQHF
TRBJ2-7,.,many,TRBV10-2,15,TGCGCCAGCAGTGAGTCGGATTGGGCCACCTACGAGCAGTACTTC,CASSESDWATYEQYF
TRBJ1-5,TRBD1,many,TRBV27,14,TGTGCCAGCGACCTAACAGGGGGCAATCAGCCCCAGCATTTT,CASDLTGGNQPQHF
TRBJ2-7,.,many,TRBV13,14,TGTGCCAGCAGAAGACTCCTTAGCTCCTACGAGCAGTACTTC,CASRRLLSSYEQYF
TRBJ1-1,.,many,TRBV10-3,13,TGTGCCATCAGTGTGGAGAAAAGGACTGAAGCTTTCTTT,CAISVEKRTEAFF
TRBJ2-7,TRBD2,few,TRBV6-1,14,TGTGCCAGCACCAGCGGGGGGGTCGGCAACGAGCAGTACTTC,CASTSGGVGNEQYF
TRBJ2-7,.,.,TRBV6-2/TRBV6-3,14,TGTGCCAGTAGGAGGATCTCCAGGCCTGGCGAGCAGTACTTC,CASRRISRPGEQYF
TRBJ2-1,TRBD2,many,TRBV24-1,18,TGTGCCACCAGTGATTTAGTAGTCGGGAGGGGTGACTACAATGAGCAGTTCTTC,CATSDLVVGRGDYNEQFF
TRBJ2-7,.,many,TRBV12-3/TRBV12-4,13,TGTGCCAGCAGTCCCCTACAGGAGGGGAAGCAGTACTTC,CASSPLQEGKQYF
TRBJ2-3,TRBD1,few,TRBV6-2/TRBV6-3,13,TGTGCCAGCAGACTACTGACAGGGCGTGCGCAGTATTTT,CASRLLTGRAQYF
TRBJ2-7,TRBD1,many,TRBV12-3/TRBV12-4,14,TGTGCCAGCAGCGACAGGGGCGACTCCTACGAGCAGTACTTC,CASSDRGDSYEQYF
TRBJ1-5,.,many,TRBV30,13,TGTGCCTGGAGCCAGCCGGACTATCAGCCCCAGCATTTT,CAWSQPDYQPQHF
TRBJ1-2,TRBD1,many,TRBV28,16,TGTGCCAGCAGGAACGACAGGGCAGGTGGAACTTATGGCTACACCTTC,CASRNDRAGGTYGYTF
TRBJ2-7,TRBD2,many,TRBV7-3,14,TGTGCCAGCAGAATCCGGGACTACCCCTACGAGCAGTACTTC,CASRIRDYPYEQYF
TRBJ2-7,.,many,TRBV11-2,14,TGTGCCAGCAGCTCCGGGCCCCCCACGTACGAGCAGTACTTC,CASSSGPPTYEQYF
TRBJ1-1,.,many,TRBV12-3/TRBV12-4,12,TGTGCCAGCAGTTTTTTCATGTATGAAGCTTTCTTT,CASSFFMYEAFF
TRBJ1-2,TRBD1,few,TRBV30,14,TGTGCCTGGAGTCCCGGACAGGCGAGCTATGGCTACACCTTC,CAWSPGQASYGYTF
TRBJ1-6,.,.,TRBV6-1,15,TGTGCCACCCGCCTACCGAGCTCCTATAATTCACCCCTCCACTTT,CATRLPSSYNSPLHF
TRBJ1-5,.,few,TRBV7-8,16,TGTGCCAGCAGCTTACGGGGGGCAGGGAGCAATCAGCCCCAGCATTTT,CASSLRGAGSNQPQHF
TRBJ2-5,.,many,TRBV29-1,13,TGCAGCATCGGGGATCAGGGTTTGGAGACCCAGTACTTC,CSIGDQGLETQYF
TRBJ1-1,.,many,TRBV20-1,13,TGCAGTGCTAGATCCGGGACGAACACTGAAGCTTTCTTT,CSARSGTNTEAFF
TRBJ1-2,.,many,TRBV6-2/TRBV6-3,13,TGTGCCAGCAGTGCGACAGCTAACTATGGCTACACCTTC,CASSATANYGYTF
TRBJ2-5,TRBD1,.,TRBV28,15,TGTGCCAGCCTTGGGGGACAGGGGCCCCGTGAGACCCAGTACTTC,CASLGGQGPRETQYF
TRBJ1-3,.,many,TRBV12-3/TRBV12-4,15,TGTGCCAGCAGGGGACGCACCTTCTCTGGAAACACCATATATTTT,CASRGRTFSGNTIYF
TRBJ1-1,.,many,TRBV28,13,TGTGCCCTCACGTCGGGTGGGACGGACGAAGCTTTCTTT,CALTSGGTDEAFF
TRBJ1-6,.,.,TRBV28,15,TGTGCCAGCAGTACCCGACAGCTGGTGGTTTCCCCCCTCCACTTT,CASSTRQLVVSPLHF
TRBJ2-7,.,many,TRBV28,14,TGTGCCAGCAGTTTATCGTACCAAAGAACGGAGCAGTACTTC,CASSLSYQRTEQYF
TRBJ2-7,TRBD2,many,TRBV29-1,14,TGCAGCGTTATACCTAGCGGGAGGCTCTACGAGCAGTACTTC,CSVIPSGRLYEQYF